The clone carrying this T cell receptor (beta chain) was seen only a few times. Healthy individuals who donated bone marrow served as the donors. Vbeta (60) and Jbeta (13) primers were used in the PCR. Repertoires were generated with immunoSEQ multiplex PCR, while TCRdb's copy carries only in-frame clones and drops some. The data hold about 120,000 clones, with around a tenth observed a single time. CDR1 is LGHNA, CDR2 YSLEER, per germline. The CDR3 totals 13 residues. V shed 4 bases and J shed 3 bases, with 10 bases lying between them. These data originate in a study of cytomegalovirus exposure and HLA in healthy donors.

The chain is built from TRBV4-3 and TRBJ2-7; no clear D. This receptor was obtained from a man younger than 40 in good health and CMV-seronegative. Sequenced sample: PBMCs. The CDR3 region is CASSRAGNYEQYF. CDR3 coding DNA: TGCGCCAGCAGCCGGGCTGGAAACTACGAGCAGTACTTC.